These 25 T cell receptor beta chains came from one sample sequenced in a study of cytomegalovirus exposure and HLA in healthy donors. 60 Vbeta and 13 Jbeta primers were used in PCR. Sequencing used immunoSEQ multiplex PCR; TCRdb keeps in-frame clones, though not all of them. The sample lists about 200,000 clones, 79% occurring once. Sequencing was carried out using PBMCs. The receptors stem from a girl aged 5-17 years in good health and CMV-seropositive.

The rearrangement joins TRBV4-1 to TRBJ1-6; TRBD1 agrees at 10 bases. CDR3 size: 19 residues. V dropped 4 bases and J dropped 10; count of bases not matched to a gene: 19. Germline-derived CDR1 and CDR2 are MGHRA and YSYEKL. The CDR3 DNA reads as TGCGCCAGCAGCCGCAATTACGGGACAGGGGACGGAAAAAGGTCACCCCTCCACTTT. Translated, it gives CASSRNYGTGDGKRSPLHF.

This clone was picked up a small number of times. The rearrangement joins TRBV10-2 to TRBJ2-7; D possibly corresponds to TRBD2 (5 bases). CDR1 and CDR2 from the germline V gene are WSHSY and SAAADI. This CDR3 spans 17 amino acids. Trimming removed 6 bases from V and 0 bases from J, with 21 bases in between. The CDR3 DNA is TGCGCCAGCAGATCCCGCAGAGGGATTTTAAGCTCCTACGAGCAGTACTTC. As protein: CASRSRRGILSSYEQYF.

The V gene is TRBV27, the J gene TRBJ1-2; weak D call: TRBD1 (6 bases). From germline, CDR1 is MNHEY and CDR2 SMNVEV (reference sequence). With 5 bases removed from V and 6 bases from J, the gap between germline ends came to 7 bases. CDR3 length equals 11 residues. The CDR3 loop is CASSPGDGYTF. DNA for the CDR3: TGTGCCAGCAGTCCAGGGGATGGCTACACCTTC.

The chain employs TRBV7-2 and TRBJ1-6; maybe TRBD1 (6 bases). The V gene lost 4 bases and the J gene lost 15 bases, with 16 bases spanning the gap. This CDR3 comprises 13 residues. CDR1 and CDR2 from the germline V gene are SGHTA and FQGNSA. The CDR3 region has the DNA TGTGCCAGCAGCTCAGACAGGAACAATCTCCTCCACTTT. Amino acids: CASSSDRNNLLHF.

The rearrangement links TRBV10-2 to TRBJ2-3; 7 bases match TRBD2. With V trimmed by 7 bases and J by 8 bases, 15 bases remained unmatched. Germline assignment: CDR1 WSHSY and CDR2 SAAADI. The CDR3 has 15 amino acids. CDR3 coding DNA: TGCGCCAGCACCCCATCTGGGGGGGGGATCGGTACGCAGTATTTT. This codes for CASTPSGGGIGTQYF.

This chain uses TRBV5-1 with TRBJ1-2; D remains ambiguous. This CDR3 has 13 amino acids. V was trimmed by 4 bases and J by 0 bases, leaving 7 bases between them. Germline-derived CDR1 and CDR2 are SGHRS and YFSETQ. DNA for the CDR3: TGCGCCAGCAGCGGCGGGGCTAACTATGGCTACACCTTC. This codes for CASSGGANYGYTF. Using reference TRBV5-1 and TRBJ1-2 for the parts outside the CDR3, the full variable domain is KAGVTQTPRYLIKTRGQQVTLSCSPISGHRSVSWYQQTPGQGLQFLFEYFSETQRNKGNFPGRFSGRQFSNSRSEMNVSTLELGDSALYLCASSGGANYGYTFGSGTRLTVV.

CDR3 in amino acids: CASSDRGDNSPLHF. Written as DNA, the CDR3 is TGTGCCAGCAGTGACAGGGGCGATAATTCACCCCTCCACTTT. The rearrangement links TRBV6-6 to TRBJ1-6, with 8 bases that match TRBD1. The CDR3 covers 14 residues. The V segment lost 5 bases and the J segment 5 bases; nucleotides outside the gene matches: 2. The germline gives CDR1 MNHNY, CDR2 SVGAGI (reference sequence).

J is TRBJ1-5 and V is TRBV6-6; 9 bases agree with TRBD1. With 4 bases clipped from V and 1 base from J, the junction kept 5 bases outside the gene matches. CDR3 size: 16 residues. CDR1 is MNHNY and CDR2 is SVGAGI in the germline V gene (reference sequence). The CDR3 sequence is CASSSLGQGSNQPQHF. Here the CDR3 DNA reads TGTGCCAGCAGTTCATTAGGACAGGGGAGCAATCAGCCCCAGCATTTT.

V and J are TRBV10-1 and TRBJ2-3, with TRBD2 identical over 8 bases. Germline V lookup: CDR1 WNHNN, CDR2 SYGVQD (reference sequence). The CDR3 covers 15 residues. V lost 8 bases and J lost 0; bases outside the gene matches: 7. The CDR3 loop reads CASVKSGGSTDTQYF. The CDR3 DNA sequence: TGCGCCAGCGTAAAAAGCGGGGGTAGCACAGATACGCAGTATTTT.

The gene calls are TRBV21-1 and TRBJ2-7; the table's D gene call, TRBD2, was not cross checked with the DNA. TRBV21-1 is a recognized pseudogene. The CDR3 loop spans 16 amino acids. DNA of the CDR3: TGTGCCAGCAGCACCCCTAGCTTTGGGAACACCTACGAGCAGTACTTC. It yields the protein CASSTPSFGNTYEQYF.

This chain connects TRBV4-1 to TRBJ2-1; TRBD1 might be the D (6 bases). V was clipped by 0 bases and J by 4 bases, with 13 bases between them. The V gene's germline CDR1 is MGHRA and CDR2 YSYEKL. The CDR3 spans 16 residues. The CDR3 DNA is TGCGCCAGCAGCCAAGAGAGGGGGAACCTTTACAATGAGCAGTTCTTC. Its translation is CASSQERGNLYNEQFF.

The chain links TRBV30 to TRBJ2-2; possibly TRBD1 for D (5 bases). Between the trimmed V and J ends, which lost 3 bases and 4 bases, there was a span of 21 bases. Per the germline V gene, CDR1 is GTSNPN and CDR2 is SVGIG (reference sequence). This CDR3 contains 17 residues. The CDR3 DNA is TGTGCCTGGAGGCTGTCAAAGGGGCGTCGAGGCACCGGGGAGCTGTTTTTT. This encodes CAWRLSKGRRGTGELFF.

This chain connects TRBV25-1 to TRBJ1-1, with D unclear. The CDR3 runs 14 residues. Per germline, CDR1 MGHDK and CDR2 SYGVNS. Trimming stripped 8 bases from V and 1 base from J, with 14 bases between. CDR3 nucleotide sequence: TGTGCCAGCCTTATGCGAGAGAAGAACACTGAAGCTTTCTTT. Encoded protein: CASLMREKNTEAFF.

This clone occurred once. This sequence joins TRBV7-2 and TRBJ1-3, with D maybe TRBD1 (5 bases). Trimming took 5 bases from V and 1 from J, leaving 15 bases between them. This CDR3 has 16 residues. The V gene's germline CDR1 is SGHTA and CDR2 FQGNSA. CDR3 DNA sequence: TGTGCCAGCAGCACCTCCGTCGGGGGGTCTGGAAACACCATATATTTT. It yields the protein CASSTSVGGSGNTIYF.

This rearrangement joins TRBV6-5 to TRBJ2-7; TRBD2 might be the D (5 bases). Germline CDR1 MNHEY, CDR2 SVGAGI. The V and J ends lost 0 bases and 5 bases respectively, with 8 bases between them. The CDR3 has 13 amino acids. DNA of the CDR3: TGTGCCAGCAGTTACTCGCCGGGAAACGAGCAGTACTTC. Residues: CASSYSPGNEQYF.

The CDR3 DNA follows: TGTGCCAGCAGCTCGGGACAACCGGGAGATACGCAGTATTTT. Its protein is CASSSGQPGDTQYF. The V gene is TRBV11-3, the J gene TRBJ2-3, with D possibly matching TRBD1 (6 bases). The CDR3 runs to 14 residues. From germline, CDR1 is SGHNT and CDR2 YENEEA. Trimming cost V 4 bases and J 5 bases, with 13 bases left between them. Full variable domain (rest looked up from reference TRBV11-3 and TRBJ2-3): EAGVVQSPRYKIIEKKQPVAFWCNPISGHNTLYWYLQNLGQGPELLIRYENEEAVDDSQLPKDRFSAERLKGVDSTLKIQPAELGDSAVYLCASSSGQPGDTQYFGPGTRLTVL.

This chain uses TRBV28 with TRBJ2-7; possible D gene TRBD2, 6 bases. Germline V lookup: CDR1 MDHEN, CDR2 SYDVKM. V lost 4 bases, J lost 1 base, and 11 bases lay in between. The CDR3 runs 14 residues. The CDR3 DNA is TGTGCCAGCAGTTCCGGGACTCCGTCCTACGAGCAGTACTTC. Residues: CASSSGTPSYEQYF.

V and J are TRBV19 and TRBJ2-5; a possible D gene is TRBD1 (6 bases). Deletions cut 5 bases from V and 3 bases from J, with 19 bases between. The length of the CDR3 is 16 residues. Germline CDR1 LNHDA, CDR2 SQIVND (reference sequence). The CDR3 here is CASSALARGAKETQYF. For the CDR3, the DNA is TGTGCCAGTAGTGCCCTGGCCAGGGGCGCTAAAGAGACCCAGTACTTC.

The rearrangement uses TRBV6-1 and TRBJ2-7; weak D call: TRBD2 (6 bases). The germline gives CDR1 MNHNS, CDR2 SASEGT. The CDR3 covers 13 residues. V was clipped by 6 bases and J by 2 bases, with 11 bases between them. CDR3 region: CASREGLTYEQYF. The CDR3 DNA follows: TGTGCCAGCAGGGAGGGGTTGACCTACGAGCAGTACTTC.

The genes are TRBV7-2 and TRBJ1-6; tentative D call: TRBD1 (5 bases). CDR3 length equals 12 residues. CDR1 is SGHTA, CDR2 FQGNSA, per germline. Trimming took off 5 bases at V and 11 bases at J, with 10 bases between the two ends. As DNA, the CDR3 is TGTGCCAGCAGCCCACAGGCTCCACCCCTCCACTTT. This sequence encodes CASSPQAPPLHF. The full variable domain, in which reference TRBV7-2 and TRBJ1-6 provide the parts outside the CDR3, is GAGVSQSPSNKVTEKGKDVELRCDPISGHTALYWYRQSLGQGLEFLIYFQGNSAPDKSGLPSDRFSAERTGGSVSTLTIQRTQQEDSAVYLCASSPQAPPLHFGNGTRLTVT.

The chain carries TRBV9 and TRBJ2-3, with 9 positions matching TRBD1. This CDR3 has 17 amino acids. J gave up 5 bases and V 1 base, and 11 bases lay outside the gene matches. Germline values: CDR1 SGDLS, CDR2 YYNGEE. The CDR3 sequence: CASSVSTGTGSQDTQYF. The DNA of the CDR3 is TGTGCCAGCAGCGTATCTACCGGGACAGGGTCACAAGATACGCAGTATTTT. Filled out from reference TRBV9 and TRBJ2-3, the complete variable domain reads DSGVTQTPKHLITATGQRVTLRCSPRSGDLSVYWYQQSLDQGLQFLIQYYNGEERAKGNILERFSAQQFPDLHSELNLSSLELGDSALYFCASSVSTGTGSQDTQYFGPGTRLTVL.

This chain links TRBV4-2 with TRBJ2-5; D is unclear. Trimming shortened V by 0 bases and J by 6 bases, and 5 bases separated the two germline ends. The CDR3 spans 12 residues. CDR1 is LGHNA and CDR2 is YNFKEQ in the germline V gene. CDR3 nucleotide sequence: TGTGCCAGCAGCCAAGAGTCTCAGACCCAGTACTTC. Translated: CASSQESQTQYF.

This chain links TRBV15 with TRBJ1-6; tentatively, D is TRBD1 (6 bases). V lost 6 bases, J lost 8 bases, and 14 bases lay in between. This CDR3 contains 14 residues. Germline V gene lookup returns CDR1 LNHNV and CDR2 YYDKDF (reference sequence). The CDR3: CATSKQGPDSPLHF. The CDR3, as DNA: TGTGCCACCAGTAAACAGGGTCCGGATTCACCCCTCCACTTT.

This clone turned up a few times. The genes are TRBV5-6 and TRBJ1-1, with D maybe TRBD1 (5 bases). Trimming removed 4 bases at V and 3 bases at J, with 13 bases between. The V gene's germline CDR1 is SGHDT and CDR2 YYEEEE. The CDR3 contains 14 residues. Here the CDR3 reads CASSAGDFYTEAFF. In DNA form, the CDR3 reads TGTGCCAGCAGCGCGGGGGATTTCTACACTGAAGCTTTCTTT.

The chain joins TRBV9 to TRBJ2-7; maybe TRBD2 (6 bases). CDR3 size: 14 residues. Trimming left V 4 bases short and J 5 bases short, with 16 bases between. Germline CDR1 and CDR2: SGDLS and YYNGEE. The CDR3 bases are TGTGCCAGCAGCCTAGGAGGGAATTACGACGAGCAGTACTTC. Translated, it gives CASSLGGNYDEQYF.